This T cell receptor (beta chain) was sequenced in a study of blood T cell repertoires in COVID-19. Whole-study context: The analysed material was cDNA or gDNA that came from T cells, B-cell-depleted T cells, or PBMCs.

Libraries were prepared by immunoSEQ multiplex PCR; TCRdb keeps only in-frame clonotypes and omits some of them. The sample lists around 250,000 clones, approximately 85% occurring once. Clinical history as reported by participants underpinned cohort assignment. V lost 0 bases, J lost 1 base, and 12 bases lay in between. This CDR3 spans 16 amino acids. CDR1 SGHKS and CDR2 YYEKEE come from the germline V gene (reference sequence). This clone appeared a single time. The sequence came from a woman in her 50s who had recovered from COVID-19. V and J are TRBV5-5 and TRBJ2-3; the D gene is possibly TRBD1 (6 bases). Sequencing input: PBMCs or T cells enriched from blood (not recorded which). The CDR3 here is CASSLEQGVRTDTQYF. CDR3 bases: TGTGCCAGCAGCTTGGAACAGGGTGTACGCACAGATACGCAGTATTTT.